The subject of this entry is one T cell receptor (beta chain). The repertoire was sequenced with immunoSEQ multiplex PCR; TCRdb's copy has only in-frame clones and lacks some. The table lists approximately 580,000 clones, about four fifths of them singletons. The sample is drawn from a study of shared T cell receptors in the human thymus. Unmatched junction bases numbered 9, after V lost 4 bases and J lost 0 bases. Per the germline V gene, CDR1 is PRHDT and CDR2 is FYEKMQ (reference sequence). There are 18 residues in the CDR3. This same sample was also taken into another study, of human thymus T cells. That source notes: Unrelated individuals were reported by related research to share highly overlapping thymic repertoires.

The material sequenced was thymocytes. The source of this sequence is a boy younger than two with a congenital heart defect. The chain joins TRBV13 to TRBJ2-1; 10 bases align to TRBD2. CDR3 region: CASSWTSGKLSSYNEQFF. CDR3 nucleotide sequence: TGTGCCAGCAGCTGGACTAGCGGTAAATTAAGCTCCTACAATGAGCAGTTCTTC.